Each of the 13 T cell receptor beta chains below was sequenced from the same sample in a study of blood T cell repertoires in COVID-19. Measured with immunoSEQ multiplex PCR; TCRdb has only the in-frame clones, and not every one. The data contain approximately 140,000 clones, 70% to 90% of them seen just once; the ten biggest clones take up approximately 3.6%. The sample comprised PBMCs or T cells enriched from blood (not recorded which). The receptors were gathered from a woman aged 45-65 years with acute COVID-19.

This sequence joins TRBV27 and TRBJ1-4; D remains unclear. This CDR3 spans 13 amino acids. The germline V gene has CDR1 MNHEY and CDR2 SMNVEV (reference sequence). Deletions cut 5 bases from V and 4 bases from J, with 8 bases between. The CDR3: CASSPGYNEKLFF. The CDR3 DNA reads TGTGCCAGCAGTCCGGGTTATAATGAAAAACTGTTTTTT.

The rearrangement links TRBV9 to TRBJ2-7, with 7 nucleotides matching TRBD1. Trimming at V came to 0 bases and at J to 2 bases, leaving 5 bases not matched to a gene. The CDR3 runs to 15 residues. Germline-derived CDR1 and CDR2 are SGDLS and YYNGEE. The CDR3 DNA reads TGTGCCAGCAGCGTAGAAGGGACAGCTACCTACGAGCAGTACTTC. This sequence encodes CASSVEGTATYEQYF.

This clone was detected only once. This chain joins TRBV7-8 and TRBJ1-4; D not resolved. Germline CDR1 and CDR2: SGHVS and FQNEAQ. The CDR3 has 13 amino acids. V shed 0 bases and J shed 7 bases, with 6 bases lying between them. DNA of the CDR3: TGTGCCAGCAGCTTAGCGCGATCTGAAAAACTGTTTTTT. Its protein is CASSLARSEKLFF.

The rearrangement joins TRBV2 to TRBJ2-7, with a possible D match to TRBD2 (5 bases). Germline CDR1 is SNHLY and CDR2 is FYNNEI. CDR3 length: 14 residues. Trimming cost V 3 bases and J 6 bases, with 15 bases left between them. CDR3 sequence (DNA): TGTGCCAGCAGTGAGGAGCGGCGCCAACCCGAGCAGTACTTC. This gives the protein CASSEERRQPEQYF.

The gene calls are TRBV7-8 and TRBJ2-5; D remains unclear. Trimming took 2 bases from V and 0 from J, leaving 10 bases between them. Per germline, CDR1 SGHVS and CDR2 FQNEAQ. The CDR3 has 15 amino acids. CDR3 bases: TGTGCCAGCAGCTTAAGGTGGGCCAACCAAGAGACCCAGTACTTC. Amino acid sequence: CASSLRWANQETQYF. Full variable domain (outside the CDR3, taken from reference TRBV7-8 and TRBJ2-5): GAGVSQSPRYKVAKRGQDVALRCDPISGHVSLFWYQQALGQGPEFLTYFQNEAQLDKSGLPSDRFFAERPEGSVSTLKIQRTQQEDSAVYLCASSLRWANQETQYFGPGTRLLVL.

This chain connects TRBV27 to TRBJ2-4, with TRBD1 matching 7 bases. This CDR3 region has 14 residues. Trimming at V came to 5 bases and at J to 4 bases, leaving 5 bases not matched to a gene. Germline values: CDR1 MNHEY, CDR2 SMNVEV (reference sequence). DNA of the CDR3: TGTGCCAGCAGTGTGACAGGGCCGAAAAACATTCAGTACTTC. Translated: CASSVTGPKNIQYF.

The V and J genes are TRBV7-5 and TRBJ1-5. TRBV7-5 is marked as a pseudogene. This CDR3 spans 18 amino acids. The chain's CDR3 is CARSLNGEGSLGNQPQHF. CDR3 nucleotide sequence: TGTGCCAGAAGCTTAAACGGGGAGGGGAGTTTAGGCAATCAGCCCCAGCATTTT.

The table lists this clone with a count of one. This sequence joins TRBV7-2 and TRBJ1-1, with D possibly being TRBD1 (5 bases). In germline, CDR1 is SGHTA, CDR2 FQGNSA. The CDR3 covers 14 residues. V dropped 5 bases and J dropped 1 base, with 11 bases sitting between them. CDR3 region: CASSPPGGNTEAFF. The CDR3 DNA is TGTGCCAGCAGCCCTCCCGGGGGGAACACTGAAGCTTTCTTT.

In its sample, this clone was seen a few times. V and J are TRBV30 and TRBJ1-5, with 7 nucleotides matching TRBD1. Trimming removed 0 bases from V and 9 bases from J; junction bases left unmatched: 11. This CDR3 region has 15 residues. Germline assignment: CDR1 GTSNPN and CDR2 SVGIG (reference sequence). Written as DNA, the CDR3 is TGTGCCTGGAGTGTACCGGACAGGCGTTCTACGCCCCAGCATTTT. This gives the protein CAWSVPDRRSTPQHF. Full variable domain (missing parts from reference TRBV30 and TRBJ1-5): SQTIHQWPATLVQPVGSPLSLECTVEGTSNPNLYWYRQAAGRGLQLLFYSVGIGQISSEVPQNLSASRPQDRQFILSSKKLLLSDSGFYLCAWSVPDRRSTPQHFGDGTRLSIL.

Remarks on this clone: This same CDR3 is encoded by further DNA sequences in the sample. This sequence joins TRBV7-9 and TRBJ1-3; D is perhaps TRBD1 (6 bases). Germline V gene sequence: CDR1 SEHNR, CDR2 FQNEAQ (reference sequence). V was clipped by 5 bases and J by 0 bases, with 8 bases between them. The CDR3 is 14 residues long. The CDR3 reads CASSLRGSGNTIYF. Here the CDR3 DNA reads TGTGCCAGCAGCCTCAGGGGCTCTGGAAACACCATATATTTT.

This chain links TRBV2 with TRBJ2-2; tentatively, D is TRBD1 (5 bases). The length of the CDR3 is 14 residues. V was trimmed by 3 bases and J by 8 bases, leaving 13 bases between them. Germline loops: CDR1 SNHLY, CDR2 FYNNEI. The chain's CDR3 is CASSDLGAAGELFF. CDR3 nucleotides: TGTGCCAGCAGTGACCTTGGGGCGGCAGGGGAGCTGTTTTTT.

The chain couples TRBV18 to TRBJ1-3; 7 bases fit TRBD1. This CDR3 is 16 amino acids long. The junction had 12 bases not matched to a gene; V was cut back by 6 bases and J by 4 bases. Per germline, CDR1 KGHSH and CDR2 LQKENI. As DNA, the CDR3 is TGTGCCAGCTCTCACGACAGGGTCCCGGGAGGAAACACCATATATTTT. As protein: CASSHDRVPGGNTIYF.

The rearrangement joins TRBV6-6 to TRBJ2-3; TRBD2 matches at 10 bases. Looked up from germline, CDR1 is MNHNY and CDR2 is SVGAGI (reference sequence). J was trimmed by 3 bases and V by 6 bases; bases with no gene match: 6. The CDR3 spans 15 residues. The CDR3 region has the DNA TGTGCCAGCAGGATGACTAGCGGGCGAACAGATACGCAGTATTTT. It encodes CASRMTSGRTDTQYF.